These T cell receptor beta chains were read from a single sample in a study of T cell repertoires in cytomegalovirus infection. TCRdb passed the reads through MiXCR, listing each CDR3 protein once. The repertoire has about 68,000 distinct CDR3 sequences, 20% to 25% of them found once; the top ten carry almost 80%. The antigens for these receptors are not known. What was sequenced was PBMCs, sequenced either directly or after in vitro stimulation (not recorded which). The receptors come from a human donor in good health (CMV status not recorded). Some clones in this sample may be carry-over from other donors' samples. The CDR3 runs from the conserved cysteine through the conserved F or W. The order of the fields is D gene, V gene, CDR3 length, clone size, J gene, CDR3 DNA, CDR3 protein. The D gene is left open where the match is weak. Expanded clones are given a class, and other clones once, few, many or no size at all.

D: TRBD1
V: TRBV4-2
length: 16
size: .
J: TRBJ1-4
DNA: TGTGCCAGCAGCCAAGACGGGACAGGGGGCAATGAAAAACTGTTTTTT
CDR3: CASSQDGTGGNEKLFF

D: .
V: TRBV5-4
length: 15
size: .
J: TRBJ1-2
DNA: TGTGCCAGCAGCTTGTCTCCGGATGGGCGGTATGGCTACACCTTC
CDR3: CASSLSPDGRYGYTF

D: TRBD1
V: TRBV6-1
length: 18
size: many
J: TRBJ1-6
DNA: TGTGCCAGCACCTTTGGGGGGACAGGGGCCTCCTATAATTCACCCCTCCACTTT
CDR3: CASTFGGTGASYNSPLHF

D: .
V: TRBV10-3
length: 13
size: few
J: TRBJ1-1
DNA: TGTGCCATCAGTGGTACCATGAACACTGAAGCTTTCTTT
CDR3: CAISGTMNTEAFF

D: .
V: TRBV14
length: 13
size: few
J: TRBJ1-1
DNA: TGTGCCAGCAGCCAAGAGGTCAGGACCGAAGCTTTCTTT
CDR3: CASSQEVRTEAFF

D: .
V: TRBV30
length: 11
size: few
J: TRBJ2-5
DNA: TGTGCCTGGAGTGATAGGGAGACCCAGTACTTC
CDR3: CAWSDRETQYF

D: .
V: TRBV6-2/TRBV6-3
length: 11
size: few
J: TRBJ2-7
DNA: TGTGCCAGCAGTTCCCATTACGAGCAGTACTTC
CDR3: CASSSHYEQYF

D: TRBD2
V: TRBV6-2/TRBV6-3
length: 13
size: few
J: TRBJ2-3
DNA: TGTGCCAGCAAGAGGGAGGGGAGAGATACGCAGTATTTT
CDR3: CASKREGRDTQYF

D: TRBD2
V: TRBV11-2
length: 17
size: many
J: TRBJ2-2
DNA: TGTGCCAGCAGCGCCAGACTAGCAGACGTGAACACCGGGGAGCTGTTTTTT
CDR3: CASSARLADVNTGELFF

D: TRBD1
V: TRBV6-1
length: 14
size: .
J: TRBJ2-5
DNA: TGTGCCAGCAGGAGGACAGGCTCAAAAGAGACCCAGTACTTC
CDR3: CASRRTGSKETQYF

D: .
V: TRBV7-8
length: 12
size: many
J: TRBJ1-3
DNA: TGTGCCAGCAGCTTAATAAGAAACACCATATATTTT
CDR3: CASSLIRNTIYF

D: .
V: TRBV18
length: 15
size: .
J: TRBJ1-6
DNA: TGTGCCAGCTCCCGGGGGAGGAGGTATAATTCACCCCTCCACTTT
CDR3: CASSRGRRYNSPLHF

D: .
V: TRBV7-2
length: 17
size: few
J: TRBJ2-3
DNA: TGTGCCAGCAGCTTACGGCTGGCTGCACACCGCACAGATACGCAGTATTTT
CDR3: CASSLRLAAHRTDTQYF

D: TRBD1
V: TRBV5-4
length: 17
size: few
J: TRBJ2-1
DNA: TGTGCCAGCAGCTTCCTTGGGGGACAGGGGATCGACAATGAGCAGTTCTTC
CDR3: CASSFLGGQGIDNEQFF

D: .
V: TRBV6-6
length: 13
size: few
J: TRBJ2-2
DNA: TGTGCCAGCAGTTACTCTAACACCGGGGAGCTGTTTTTT
CDR3: CASSYSNTGELFF

D: TRBD1
V: TRBV6-2/TRBV6-3
length: 16
size: few
J: TRBJ2-7
DNA: TGTGCCAGCATCCCCACACGCCGGGACAGGTACTACGAGCAGTACTTC
CDR3: CASIPTRRDRYYEQYF

D: .
V: TRBV7-6
length: 15
size: few
J: TRBJ2-3
DNA: TGTGCCAGCAGCTTAGGGGGTAGCGACACAGATACGCAGTATTTT
CDR3: CASSLGGSDTDTQYF

D: .
V: TRBV6-2/TRBV6-3
length: 15
size: few
J: TRBJ2-1
DNA: TGTGCCAGCAGTTCAATCAGGGGAGGATACAATGAGCAGTTCTTC
CDR3: CASSSIRGGYNEQFF

D: TRBD2
V: TRBV4-3
length: 17
size: .
J: TRBJ2-1
DNA: TGCGCCAGCAGCCAAGATCTGACTAGCGGGAGGCTTAATGAGCAGTTCTTC
CDR3: CASSQDLTSGRLNEQFF

D: .
V: TRBV6-2/TRBV6-3
length: 11
size: .
J: TRBJ1-1
DNA: TGTGCCAGCAGCTCGTCCACTGAAGCTTTCTTT
CDR3: CASSSSTEAFF

D: TRBD1
V: TRBV7-2
length: 13
size: many
J: TRBJ1-2
DNA: TGTGCCAGCAGCGCAGGGGGCTACTATGGCTACACCTTC
CDR3: CASSAGGYYGYTF

D: .
V: TRBV19
length: 18
size: .
J: TRBJ1-3
DNA: TGTGCCAGTAGTAAAAGAACTTCAAGGGGACGGACTGGAAACACCATATATTTT
CDR3: CASSKRTSRGRTGNTIYF

D: TRBD2
V: TRBV29-1
length: 11
size: .
J: TRBJ2-1
DNA: TGCAGCGTTGGACTAGCGAATGAGCAGTTCTTC
CDR3: CSVGLANEQFF

D: TRBD1
V: TRBV6-2/TRBV6-3
length: 17
size: .
J: TRBJ1-1
DNA: TGTGTCAGCAGTTACGCTCTACAGGGGACCCGGGACACTGAAGCTTTCTTT
CDR3: CVSSYALQGTRDTEAFF

D: TRBD1
V: TRBV6-6
length: 15
size: few
J: TRBJ2-5
DNA: TGTGCCAGCAGTCGAGCTTGGACAGGGGGCGAGACCCAGTACTTC
CDR3: CASSRAWTGGETQYF

D: TRBD2
V: TRBV5-4
length: 15
size: .
J: TRBJ2-1
DNA: TGTGCCAGCAGCAGCGGGAGTGTGTCCTACAATGAGCAGTTCTTC
CDR3: CASSSGSVSYNEQFF

D: .
V: TRBV7-2
length: 17
size: many
J: TRBJ2-5
DNA: TGTGCCAGCAGCTTAACGTCGCAGTCGGGGCCCGCAGAGACCCAGTACTTC
CDR3: CASSLTSQSGPAETQYF

D: .
V: TRBV19
length: 17
size: .
J: TRBJ2-5
DNA: TGTGCCAGTAGTATAGTACTTGCTCGCGGTCTCGGAGAGACCCAGTACTTC
CDR3: CASSIVLARGLGETQYF

D: TRBD2
V: TRBV11-2
length: 14
size: .
J: TRBJ2-1
DNA: TGTGCCAGCATCCGGACTAGCGGTTACAATGAGCAGTTCTTC
CDR3: CASIRTSGYNEQFF

D: .
V: TRBV11-2
length: 14
size: .
J: TRBJ2-1
DNA: TGTGCCAGCAGCTTAAATCCGGGTAGTGACGAGCAGTTCTTC
CDR3: CASSLNPGSDEQFF

D: .
V: TRBV7-2
length: 13
size: many
J: TRBJ2-1
DNA: TGTGCCAGCAGCTTAGCGTGGGTCAATGAGCAGTTCTTC
CDR3: CASSLAWVNEQFF

D: .
V: TRBV5-5
length: 18
size: .
J: TRBJ2-1
DNA: TGTGCCAGCAGCTTGGTGTCCGGGTGGGAGAACACCTACAATGAGCAGTTCTTC
CDR3: CASSLVSGWENTYNEQFF

D: TRBD2
V: TRBV12-3/TRBV12-4
length: 15
size: .
J: TRBJ2-5
DNA: TGTGCCAGCAGTACCAATGGACTAGCCAGAGGGACCCAGTACTTC
CDR3: CASSTNGLARGTQYF

D: TRBD1
V: TRBV2
length: 12
size: .
J: TRBJ2-5
DNA: TGTGCCAGCAGCGACAGGGGGGAGACCCAGTACTTC
CDR3: CASSDRGETQYF

D: TRBD2
V: TRBV28
length: 16
size: few
J: TRBJ2-3
DNA: TGTGCCAGCAGTTTATTTAGCGGGAGTGCGCAAGATACGCAGTATTTT
CDR3: CASSLFSGSAQDTQYF

D: .
V: TRBV9
length: 14
size: .
J: TRBJ2-7
DNA: TGTGCCAGCAGCGTAGGGGGGAAAGCCTACGAGCAGTACTTC
CDR3: CASSVGGKAYEQYF

D: TRBD1
V: TRBV6-6
length: 16
size: .
J: TRBJ1-5
DNA: TGTGCCAGCCAGGGGCCCCGGACAGGGCAAGGTCAGCCCCAGCATTTT
CDR3: CASQGPRTGQGQPQHF

D: .
V: TRBV20-1
length: 13
size: .
J: TRBJ2-3
DNA: TGCAGTGCTATAGGGGGAGGGCCGGATACGCAGTATTTT
CDR3: CSAIGGGPDTQYF

D: TRBD1
V: TRBV7-6
length: 17
size: many
J: TRBJ1-3
DNA: TGTGCCAGCAGCTTAGTGGGACAGGGTCTGAGCTGGAACACCATATATTTT
CDR3: CASSLVGQGLSWNTIYF

D: .
V: TRBV12-3/TRBV12-4
length: 13
size: many
J: TRBJ1-1
DNA: TGTGCCAGCAACCTGAACCAGGGATATGAAGCTTTCTTT
CDR3: CASNLNQGYEAFF

D: .
V: TRBV28
length: 16
size: .
J: TRBJ1-1
DNA: TGTGCCAGCAGTTTTTCTTTTCGGGTCCTAGACACTGAAGCTTTCTTT
CDR3: CASSFSFRVLDTEAFF

D: TRBD2
V: TRBV7-4
length: 14
size: many
J: TRBJ2-3
DNA: TGTGCCATCGGAACTAGCGGGAGTGCAGATACGCAGTATTTT
CDR3: CAIGTSGSADTQYF

D: .
V: TRBV2
length: 13
size: few
J: TRBJ2-5
DNA: TGTGCCAGCAGTGGGACAGCTAGAGAGACCCAGTACTTC
CDR3: CASSGTARETQYF

D: .
V: TRBV12-3/TRBV12-4
length: 14
size: few
J: TRBJ1-5
DNA: TGTGCCAGCAGTTTCGACAGGCGGAATCAGCCCCAGCATTTT
CDR3: CASSFDRRNQPQHF

D: .
V: TRBV6-2/TRBV6-3
length: 14
size: few
J: TRBJ2-2
DNA: TGTGCCAGCAGTTCTGACAGCAACACCGGGGAGCTGTTTTTT
CDR3: CASSSDSNTGELFF

D: .
V: TRBV7-6
length: 14
size: many
J: TRBJ2-3
DNA: TGTGCCAGCAGCGCCCAGTCGGGGGCAGATACGCAGTATTTT
CDR3: CASSAQSGADTQYF

D: TRBD2
V: TRBV7-6
length: 20
size: many
J: TRBJ2-6
DNA: TGTGCCAGCAGCCTACTAAAGGCGGGGGGCATAGGCTCTGGGGCCAACGTCCTGACTTTC
CDR3: CASSLLKAGGIGSGANVLTF

D: TRBD1
V: TRBV11-1
length: 15
size: many
J: TRBJ2-2
DNA: TGTGCCAGCAGCTTAATACAGGGGCCGAGCGGGGAGCTGTTTTTT
CDR3: CASSLIQGPSGELFF

D: TRBD2
V: TRBV27
length: 15
size: few
J: TRBJ2-2
DNA: TGTGCCAGCAGTTCGTTGACTAGCGCCACCGGGGAGCTGTTTTTT
CDR3: CASSSLTSATGELFF

D: .
V: TRBV28
length: 13
size: .
J: TRBJ1-2
DNA: TGTGCCAGCAGTTCTTTGACGGACTATGGCTACACCTTC
CDR3: CASSSLTDYGYTF

D: TRBD1
V: TRBV19
length: 15
size: few
J: TRBJ2-1
DNA: TGTGCCAGTAGTATTGGGGGACAGGGTATGCATGAGCAGTTCTTC
CDR3: CASSIGGQGMHEQFF

D: .
V: TRBV15
length: 13
size: .
J: TRBJ1-1
DNA: TGTGCCACCAGCAGAGATATACAGAGGGTAGCTTTCTTT
CDR3: CATSRDIQRVAFF

D: TRBD2
V: TRBV20-1
length: 17
size: .
J: TRBJ2-2
DNA: TGCAGTGCTAGCACACTAGCGGGAGGCAGCCACACCGGGGAGCTGTTTTTT
CDR3: CSASTLAGGSHTGELFF